This is a list of T cell receptor beta chains from one sample in a study of PD-1 blockade in classical Hodgkin lymphoma. Clones were sequenced by immunoSEQ multiplex PCR, and TCRdb holds only the in-frame ones, with some missing. Among some 150,000 clones, just under 80% were seen once, and the ten largest hold 9.2%. The sequencing here drew on peripheral blood mononuclear cells (PBMCs), taken before the second cycle of nivolumab. These receptors were taken from a human donor with classical Hodgkin lymphoma. Both conserved end residues are part of each CDR3. Each record gives: D gene, J gene, V gene, clone size, CDR3 DNA, CDR3 protein. The D gene is left open where the match is weak. The listing skips clone size in some rows; elsewhere it reads once, few, many or a size class.

>-|TRBJ2-3|TRBV11-2|-
TGTGCCAGCAGCTTAGGACAGGTCACAGATACGCAGTATTTT
CASSLGQVTDTQYF
>TRBD1|TRBJ1-6|TRBV28|-
TGTGCCAGCACCGGACCCGGGACAGGGTATTACCTCATTCCCTCGCCCCTCCACTTT
CASTGPGTGYYLIPSPLHF
>TRBD1|TRBJ2-7|TRBV7-2|-
TGTGCCAGCAGCTTCCGGGACAGGGCCTACGAACAGTACTTC
CASSFRDRAYEQYF
>TRBD1|TRBJ2-2|TRBV5-6|-
TGTGCCAGCAGCTTCCAGACAGGGCGGTACACCGGGGAGCTGTTTTTT
CASSFQTGRYTGELFF
>-|TRBJ2-3|TRBV6-5|-
TGTGCCAGCAGTCCCCTATCGGCCGATACGCAGTATTTT
CASSPLSADTQYF
>-|TRBJ2-5|TRBV6-5|-
TGTGCCAGCTTAAAAAGGGGGGGTGGGAAGACCCAGTACTTC
CASLKRGGGKTQYF
>TRBD1|TRBJ1-2|TRBV5-4|-
TGTGCCAGCAGTCGGGACAGCCTTGTGACTAATGACTACACCTTC
CASSRDSLVTNDYTF
>TRBD2|TRBJ2-7|TRBV14|-
TGTGCCAGCAGCCCTAGCGGGTTAGGGCTCGAGCAGTACTTC
CASSPSGLGLEQYF
>-|TRBJ2-3|TRBV27|-
TGTGCCAGCAGACTGCTGCCTGGGAGCGCTACGCAGTATTTT
CASRLLPGSATQYF
>TRBD1|TRBJ2-7|TRBV6-5|-
TGTGCCAGCATACGGGACAGTAGCTCCTACGAGCAGTACTTC
CASIRDSSSYEQYF
>TRBD1|TRBJ2-2|TRBV7-9|-
TGTGCCAGCAGCACCCGGACAGGGGGCTACGGGGAGCTGTTTTTT
CASSTRTGGYGELFF
>TRBD1|TRBJ1-4|TRBV19|-
TGTGCCAGTAGTATCGTGGGGACAGGGAGGGATGAAAAACTGTTTTTT
CASSIVGTGRDEKLFF
>-|TRBJ1-2|TRBV5-1|-
TGCGCCAGCAGCTTGGCCGGGGCTCCCTATGGCTACACCTTC
CASSLAGAPYGYTF
>TRBD2|TRBJ2-5|TRBV30|-
TGTGCCTGGAAAAACCTCCATCTAGCGGGAGGTGAAGAGACCCAGTACTTC
CAWKNLHLAGGEETQYF
>-|TRBJ1-2|TRBV28|many
TGTGCCAGCAGTCCTGGACCCTATGGCTACACCTTC
CASSPGPYGYTF
>-|TRBJ2-7|TRBV5-1|-
TGCGCCAGCAGCTTCTCTCGACGGGATTACGAGCAGTACTTC
CASSFSRRDYEQYF
>TRBD2|TRBJ2-1|TRBV6-1|-
TGTGCCAGCAGCTCCAGCGGGAGGTTCTACAATGAGCAGTTCTTC
CASSSSGRFYNEQFF
>-|TRBJ1-2|TRBV6-1|few
TGTGCCAGCAGTGAGAGGGGCGTTTACAGTGGAGCCTATGGCTACACCTTC
CASSERGVYSGAYGYTF
>-|TRBJ1-3|TRBV29-1|-
TGCAGCGTCCCATGGGAGGCTGGAAACACCATATATTTT
CSVPWEAGNTIYF
>-|TRBJ1-4|TRBV28|few
TGTGCCAGCAGTCACCCGAACATAGCAACTAATGAAAAACTGTTTTTT
CASSHPNIATNEKLFF
>TRBD1|TRBJ1-2|TRBV7-9|-
TGTGCCAGCAGCTTAGCTGGGAAGAGGGGGCTCGATGGCTACACCTTC
CASSLAGKRGLDGYTF
>TRBD1|TRBJ1-4|TRBV28|few
TGTGCCAGCAGCACACCGGGACAGGGGAATGAAAAACTGTTTTTT
CASSTPGQGNEKLFF
>TRBD1|TRBJ1-5|TRBV28|-
TGTGCCAGCATGGGGAGGGGGCCCCCCTATAGCAATCAGCCCCAGCATTTT
CASMGRGPPYSNQPQHF
>-|TRBJ1-1|TRBV7-9|-
TGTGCCAGCAGGACAAGGAACACTGAAGCTTTCTTT
CASRTRNTEAFF
>TRBD2|TRBJ2-7|TRBV5-4|-
TGTGCCAGCAGCTTGGCGACTAGCGGGGGGGCTTACGAGCAGTACTTC
CASSLATSGGAYEQYF
>TRBD1|TRBJ2-3|TRBV28|-
TGTGCCAGCAGTCCCTCCGGGACAGGGTTCACAGATACGCAGTATTTT
CASSPSGTGFTDTQYF
>-|TRBJ1-1|TRBV2|-
TGTGCCAGAGAGGAGAACACTGAAGCTTTCTTT
CAREENTEAFF
>TRBD1|TRBJ2-1|TRBV18|-
TGTGCCAGCTCACTACTATGGACAGGGGACTCCTACAATGAGCAGTTCTTC
CASSLLWTGDSYNEQFF
>TRBD2|TRBJ2-5|TRBV18|-
TGTGCCAGCCGGACTAGCGGGGGGGAAGAGACCCAGTACTTC
CASRTSGGEETQYF
>TRBD1|TRBJ2-5|TRBV7-9|once
TGTGCCAGCAGCCAACCACCGGGACAGGAAAAAGAGACCCAGTACTTC
CASSQPPGQEKETQYF
>-|TRBJ1-5|TRBV7-2|-
TGTGCCAGCAGCTTAGTAACAAATCAGCCCCAGCATTTT
CASSLVTNQPQHF
>-|TRBJ1-1|TRBV6-1|few
TGTGCCAGCAGTGAAGGGGGGCAAGGCACTGAAGCTTTCTTT
CASSEGGQGTEAFF
>-|TRBJ2-5|TRBV10-3|-
TGTGCCATAGGACAAGAACAAGAGACCCAGTACTTC
CAIGQEQETQYF
>-|TRBJ1-5|TRBV6-5|-
TGTGCCAGCAGTCAATTTAGTAGCAATCAGCCCCAGCATTTT
CASSQFSSNQPQHF
>TRBD2|TRBJ2-1|TRBV7-8|-
TGTGCCAGCAGCCAACGTTGGGGGACTAGCGGGAATCGATACAATGAGCAGTTCTTC
CASSQRWGTSGNRYNEQFF
>-|TRBJ1-4|TRBV4-1|-
TGCGCCAGCAGCCAATACGATCCACAGGGAAAACCTAATGAAAAACTGTTTTTT
CASSQYDPQGKPNEKLFF
>TRBD2|TRBJ2-4|TRBV5-4|-
TGTGCCAGCAGCTCGAGGGAGGGGCTAGCCAAAAACATTCAGTACTTC
CASSSREGLAKNIQYF
>-|TRBJ2-3|TRBV10-3|-
TGTGCCATCAGTGCAACAGGGCCAGATACGCAGTATTTT
CAISATGPDTQYF
>TRBD1|TRBJ2-7|TRBV2|-
TGTGCCAGCAGATACAGGGGGCGAGGGGTTTCCTACGAGCAGTACTTC
CASRYRGRGVSYEQYF
>TRBD1|TRBJ2-5|TRBV13|once
TGTGCCAGCAGCTTAGGGGGGACAGGGGTCGGAGAGACCCAGTACTTC
CASSLGGTGVGETQYF
>TRBD1|TRBJ2-5|TRBV27|-
TGTGCCAGCCAACAGGGGGATGGAACCCAGTACTTC
CASQQGDGTQYF
>TRBD2|TRBJ2-3|TRBV14|-
TGTGCCAGCAGCTCGAGCTCACTAGCGGGAGATACGCAGTATTTT
CASSSSSLAGDTQYF